These 30 T cell receptor beta chains originate from one sample sequenced in a study of shared clonotypes between healthy human individuals. Profiling relied on immunoSEQ multiplex PCR, and the TCRdb table lists in-frame clones only, not all of them. The sample has 780,000 or so clones; roughly 72% are singletons. The sample taken for sequencing was memory CD4+ T cells sorted from blood. Stated subset: CD45RA-negative fraction. These receptors originate from a woman aged 25 to 39 in good health.

This sequence joins TRBV7-2 and TRBJ1-2, with D perhaps matching TRBD1 (5 bases). Germline V gene sequence: CDR1 SGHTA, CDR2 FQGNSA. The V gene lost 7 bases and the J gene lost 0 bases, with 12 bases spanning the gap. There are 14 residues in the CDR3. The CDR3 DNA follows: TGTGCCAGCACCGTTACAGGATCTAACTATGGCTACACCTTC. Translation: CASTVTGSNYGYTF.

This clone was counted between two and nine times. The V call is TRBV2, the J call TRBJ1-5; D is ambiguous. V lost 4 bases and J lost 7, with 11 bases in between. The V gene's germline CDR1 is SNHLY and CDR2 FYNNEI. The CDR3 length is 13 residues. The DNA for the CDR3 is TGTGCCAGCAGTGTTTCAACCTTCCAGCCCCAGCATTTT. This codes for CASSVSTFQPQHF.

V and J are TRBV4-1 and TRBJ2-1; D is ambiguous. The CDR3 totals 16 residues. V was shortened by 1 base and J by 5 bases, with 15 bases between the two germline ends. The germline V gene has CDR1 MGHRA and CDR2 YSYEKL. CDR3 loop: CASSQGRANRNNEQFF. In nucleotides, the CDR3 is TGCGCCAGCAGCCAAGGGAGAGCGAACCGGAACAATGAGCAGTTCTTC.

This clone has a handful of counts. This chain links TRBV6-5 with TRBJ2-7; the D gene is possibly TRBD2 (5 bases). The length of the CDR3 is 15 residues. The germline V gene has CDR1 MNHEY and CDR2 SVGAGI. The germline V and J ends were trimmed by 7 bases and 4 bases, with 20 bases remaining between them. This chain's CDR3 is CASKVGEGVVYEQYF. The CDR3 nucleotides are TGTGCCAGCAAGGTCGGCGAGGGAGTTGTGTACGAGCAGTACTTC.

This clone has a single count. The V and J genes are TRBV5-1 and TRBJ2-2; D is unresolved. The germline V gene encodes CDR1 SGHRS and CDR2 YFSETQ. The V and J ends lost 0 bases and 1 base respectively, with 4 bases between them. The CDR3 has 14 amino acids. In nucleotides, the CDR3 is TGCGCCAGCAGCTTGGCCTTGAACACCGGGGAGCTGTTTTTT. Its protein product is CASSLALNTGELFF.

The CDR3 reads CASRGSATDTQYF. In DNA form, the CDR3 reads TGTGCCAGCAGGGGGAGCGCCACAGATACGCAGTATTTT. This sequence joins TRBV5-4 and TRBJ2-3; D is possibly TRBD2 (5 bases). Trimming stripped 5 bases from V and 2 bases from J, with 9 bases between. In germline, CDR1 is SGHNT, CDR2 YYREEE (reference sequence). This CDR3 is 13 amino acids long.

The V call is TRBV9, the J call TRBJ2-3; D is uncertain. Germline V gene sequence: CDR1 SGDLS, CDR2 YYNGEE. The CDR3 contains 17 residues. Deletions cut 4 bases from V and 0 bases from J, with 18 bases between. DNA of the CDR3: TGTGCCAGCAGCATCCAGACGGCTAGTCCTAGCACAGATACGCAGTATTTT. Translated: CASSIQTASPSTDTQYF.

The CDR3 loop reads CASTPGARQPQHF. Here the CDR3 DNA reads TGTGCCAGCACCCCAGGGGCCCGCCAGCCCCAGCATTTT. The V gene is TRBV6-5, the J gene TRBJ1-5; D is perhaps TRBD1 (6 bases). Trimming pared 7 bases from V and 7 bases from J, leaving 14 bases between. The CDR3 is 13 amino acids. Germline CDR1 is MNHEY and CDR2 is SVGAGI.

V and J are TRBV28 and TRBJ2-5; 14 bases match TRBD2. The V gene end was trimmed by 6 bases and the J gene end by 4 bases; junction bases not matched to a gene: 10. The CDR3 is made up of 17 amino acids. CDR1 and CDR2 from the germline V gene are MDHEN and SYDVKM. In DNA form, the CDR3 reads TGTGCCAGCAGCTCGGGACTAGCGGGAGTATTGGGAGAGACCCAGTACTTC. Translation gives CASSSGLAGVLGETQYF.

The V call is TRBV2, the J call TRBJ2-3; TRBD2 matches 9 bases. Germline CDR1 reads SNHLY; CDR2 reads FYNNEI. The CDR3 totals 15 residues. V dropped 6 bases and J dropped 7; count of bases not matched to a gene: 11. As DNA, the CDR3 is TGTGCCAGCAGAGAACGTAGCGGGAGTATGAATACGCAGTATTTT. It codes for CASRERSGSMNTQYF.

This rearrangement joins TRBV10-2 to TRBJ1-5; no clear D. This CDR3 has 14 amino acids. The germline CDR1 and CDR2 sequences are WSHSY and SAAADI. With 0 bases removed from V and 5 bases from J, the gap between germline ends came to 8 bases. The CDR3 region has the DNA TGCGCCAGCAGTGAGTCGAGTCCGGATCAGCCCCAGCATTTT. This encodes CASSESSPDQPQHF.

V gene TRBV5-1 combines with J gene TRBJ1-2; D is ambiguous. The CDR3 is made up of 14 amino acids. Trimming stripped 4 bases from V and 7 bases from J, with 17 bases between. The germline V gene has CDR1 SGHRS and CDR2 YFSETQ. In DNA form, the CDR3 reads TGCGCCAGCAGCCCACCCTGGGTGGAGGGTGGCTACACCTTC. Its protein product is CASSPPWVEGGYTF.

This clone was counted many times. The chain's CDR3 is CASSLWTGTDTQYF. The CDR3 DNA reads as TGCGCCAGCAGCCTTTGGACTGGCACAGATACGCAGTATTTT. The rearrangement joins TRBV5-1 to TRBJ2-3, with D perhaps matching TRBD2 (5 bases). V was shortened by 4 bases and J by 1 base, with 10 bases between the two germline ends. Per germline, CDR1 SGHRS and CDR2 YFSETQ. This CDR3 spans 14 amino acids.

The chain couples TRBV2 to TRBJ2-5, with a weak D call TRBD2 (5 bases). The length of the CDR3 is 13 residues. Germline V gene lookup returns CDR1 SNHLY and CDR2 FYNNEI. Trimming removed 6 bases at V and 5 bases at J, with 13 bases between. CDR3 residues: CASSGMEMETQYF. The CDR3 DNA reads TGTGCCAGCAGCGGGATGGAGATGGAGACCCAGTACTTC.

A note on this clone: Additional DNA sequences in this sample encode the identical CDR3. The CDR3 coding sequence is TGCGCCAGCAGCTTGGCTAGAACCGGGGAGCTGTTTTTT. Amino acids: CASSLARTGELFF. This chain connects TRBV5-1 to TRBJ2-2, with D uncertain. Deletions cut 0 bases from V and 5 bases from J, with 5 bases between. Germline V gives CDR1 SGHRS, CDR2 YFSETQ. There are 13 residues in the CDR3. Filled out from reference TRBV5-1 and TRBJ2-2, the complete variable domain reads KAGVTQTPRYLIKTRGQQVTLSCSPISGHRSVSWYQQTPGQGLQFLFEYFSETQRNKGNFPGRFSGRQFSNSRSEMNVSTLELGDSALYLCASSLARTGELFFGEGSRLTVL.

V gene TRBV9 combines with J gene TRBJ2-2; D may correspond to TRBD1 or TRBD2 (6 bases each). Trimming left V 0 bases short and J 5 bases short, with 11 bases between. Germline V gene sequence: CDR1 SGDLS, CDR2 YYNGEE. This CDR3 is built from 15 residues. The CDR3 coding sequence is TGTGCCAGCAGCGTAGGCGGGACACGGACCGGGGAGCTGTTTTTT. Translated: CASSVGGTRTGELFF.

This clone was picked up a small number of times. The chain joins TRBV6-4 to TRBJ2-2; D perhaps matches TRBD1 (5 bases). The CDR3 is 15 amino acids. V lost 0 bases and J 2 bases, leaving 7 bases between the germline ends. Germline V CDR1 and CDR2: MRHNA, SNTAGT. DNA of the CDR3: TGTGCCAGCAGTGACTCTGACAGCAACACCGGGGAGCTGTTTTTT. As protein: CASSDSDSNTGELFF.

This chain connects TRBV18 to TRBJ2-2; possible D gene TRBD2, 6 bases. The germline gives CDR1 KGHSH, CDR2 LQKENI. The CDR3 runs 16 residues. Between the trimmed V and J ends, which lost 6 bases and 0 bases, there was a span of 14 bases. Written as DNA, the CDR3 is TGTGCCAGCTCGCGTTATGGGACTTCGAACACCGGGGAGCTGTTTTTT. It translates to CASSRYGTSNTGELFF.

The chain carries TRBV7-9 and TRBJ1-1, with no clear D. The CDR3 spans 14 residues. The germline gives CDR1 SEHNR, CDR2 FQNEAQ (reference sequence). Trimming took off 2 bases at V and 4 bases at J, with 11 bases between the two ends. CDR3 in amino acids: CASSLTPSLTEAFF. The CDR3 DNA sequence: TGTGCCAGCAGCTTAACCCCCAGCCTCACTGAAGCTTTCTTT.

This chain links TRBV5-8 with TRBJ2-5; D is tentatively TRBD1 or TRBD2 (5 bases each). V was trimmed by 7 bases and J by 4 bases, leaving 17 bases between them. This CDR3 is built from 14 residues. Germline V CDR1 and CDR2: SGHTS, YDEGEE. CDR3 coding DNA: TGTGCCAGCCCCCCCCGGGGACGGCTAGAGACCCAGTACTTC. This sequence encodes CASPPRGRLETQYF.

This clone was seen a few times. V usage is TRBV18 and J usage is TRBJ2-3, with 8 nucleotides matching TRBD1. Germline CDR1 reads KGHSH; CDR2 reads LQKENI. The CDR3 contains 12 residues. V was pared by 6 bases and J by 4 bases, with 0 bases of the junction left unmatched. CDR3 amino acids: CASSTGADTQYF. The DNA of the CDR3 is TGTGCCAGCTCGACAGGGGCAGATACGCAGTATTTT.

The gene calls are TRBV2 and TRBJ2-5; 7 bases line up with TRBD2. CDR1 is SNHLY, CDR2 FYNNEI, per germline. The CDR3 is made up of 14 amino acids. V dropped 11 bases and J dropped 4; count of bases not matched to a gene: 13. Here the CDR3 reads CAGEGNGILETQYF. In nucleotides, the CDR3 is TGTGCCGGGGAGGGGAACGGGATTTTAGAGACCCAGTACTTC.

This clone was counted a few times. A much larger clonotype is one base distant, so this may be a read error. Other DNA sequences in the sample encode the same CDR3. The rearrangement links TRBV6-6 to TRBJ2-1; D call uncertain. The CDR3 totals 11 residues. Trimming pared 6 bases from V and 4 bases from J, leaving 4 bases between. Looked up from germline, CDR1 is MNHNY and CDR2 is SVGAGI (reference sequence). CDR3 DNA sequence: TGTGCCAGCAGGGCTTACAATGAGCAGTTCTTC. Amino acids: CASRAYNEQFF.

This chain connects TRBV7-3 to TRBJ2-7; 9 nucleotides match TRBD1. The trim removed 5 bases at V and 6 bases at J, leaving 5 bases unmatched. The germline CDR1 and CDR2 sequences are SGHTA and FQGTGA. The CDR3 is 13 residues long. The CDR3, as DNA: TGTGCCAGCAGCCGTGACAGGGGGGGCGAGCAGTACTTC. Its protein is CASSRDRGGEQYF.

The genes are TRBV5-1 and TRBJ2-7; TRBD1 might be the D (6 bases). Between the trimmed V and J ends, which lost 3 bases and 0 bases, there was a span of 10 bases. The CDR3 is 14 residues long. Germline V gives CDR1 SGHRS, CDR2 YFSETQ. In nucleotides, the CDR3 is TGCGCCAGCAGCTGGGGGCCAAGCTCCTACGAGCAGTACTTC. Its protein is CASSWGPSSYEQYF.

The chain couples TRBV7-9 to TRBJ2-2; D is unclear. V gave up 2 bases and J gave up 3 bases, with 7 bases separating them. Germline assignment: CDR1 SEHNR and CDR2 FQNEAQ (reference sequence). The CDR3 has 14 amino acids. CDR3 in DNA: TGTGCCAGCAGCTTATCCTTCGACACCGGGGAGCTGTTTTTT. Translating gives CASSLSFDTGELFF.

The V gene is TRBV19, the J gene TRBJ1-1, with 8 bases lining up with TRBD1. Germline V gene data show CDR1 as LNHDA and CDR2 as SQIVND (reference sequence). CDR3 size: 14 residues. J lost 0 bases, V lost 9 bases, and 6 bases had no gene match. The CDR3 protein is CASRKTGVNTEAFF. The CDR3, as DNA: TGTGCCAGCCGGAAGACAGGGGTGAACACTGAAGCTTTCTTT.

The V call is TRBV6-5, the J call TRBJ2-7; 9 bases align to TRBD1. V lost 2 bases, J lost 9 bases, and 11 bases stayed unmatched. CDR1 is MNHEY and CDR2 is SVGAGI in the germline V gene. The CDR3 consists of 15 residues. The CDR3 is CASSYTGTGFAGQYF. The CDR3 nucleotides are TGTGCCAGCAGTTACACCGGGACAGGGTTTGCAGGGCAGTACTTC.

The rearrangement joins TRBV6-6 to TRBJ1-1, with TRBD1 identical over 9 bases. This CDR3 has 13 amino acids. CDR1 and CDR2 from the germline V gene are MNHNY and SVGAGI (reference sequence). J gave up 9 bases and V 1 base, and 3 bases lay outside the gene matches. CDR3 in amino acids: CASSYLGTGQAFF. The CDR3 nucleotides are TGTGCCAGCAGTTACTTAGGGACAGGGCAAGCTTTCTTT.

J is TRBJ2-1 and V is TRBV9; 8 nucleotides match TRBD2. V gave up 0 bases and J gave up 6 bases; unmatched junction bases: 5. CDR1 is SGDLS and CDR2 is YYNGEE in the germline V gene. The CDR3 runs 15 residues. The CDR3 protein is CASSVDAGGGNEQFF. As DNA, the CDR3 is TGTGCCAGCAGCGTAGACGCGGGAGGCGGCAATGAGCAGTTCTTC.